The clone carrying this T cell receptor beta chain was detected many times. Its antigen is unidentified. Library construction for TCR beta used iRepertoire HTBI primers and Arm-PCR of CDR3 regions. TCRdb recomputed calls from the multiplex PCR reads with MiXCR, one row per CDR3 protein. The table shows about 460,000 distinct CDR3 sequences, with 12% to 15% occurring only once. The CDR3 covers 15 residues. CDR1 and CDR2 (germline): DFQATT, SNEGSKA (reference sequence). V lost 1 base and J lost 0, with 9 bases in between. The record originates from a study of regulatory T cells in long-lasting Graves disease. Whole-study results and caveats: Preferential use of TRBV28, TRBJ1-2 and TRBJ2-5 was seen in persistent disease.

Time point meaning: newly diagnosed GD, antithyroid drugs for less than 3 months. The TCR library used RNA extracted from PBMCs. In Xi'an, China, an endocrinology department was the source of patients. The data also belong to a second study, concerning T cells in Graves' hyperthyroidism and ophthalmopathy. From that paper: TCR CDR3 regions were first amplified by RT-PCR with HTBI primers.

The chain combines TRBV20-1 with TRBJ2-2; D is unresolved. The sequencing used peripheral blood mononuclear cells (PBMCs), collected at new diagnosis, from a patient treated with antithyroid drugs. The clonotype was recovered from a woman aged 45-65 years with Graves disease. Here the CDR3 DNA reads TGCAGTGCTAGAGTGTCGATCGCGAACACCGGGGAGCTGTTTTTT. The encoded protein is CSARVSIANTGELFF.